This entry is about one T cell receptor beta chain. This clone has only a few counts. Its antigen specificity is not known. There are no base qualities to consult, and no much larger clone falls within one base. The data derive from a study of beta chain features in type 1 diabetes (dated by TCRdb to between 2017 and 2018). Looking at the study overall: Mean age, gender distribution, total cell number and subset yield did not differ between patients and healthy donors. A total of 85 million to 140 million sorted cells were examined across all samples, and a strong correlation was observed between cell number per subset and RNA yield. In the study, recently diagnosed type 1 diabetes patients and matched healthy donors were compared on the TCRB repertoires of their sorted circulating CD4+ T cell subsets. Regulatory and stem cell-like memory subsets were obtained from only 8 patients and roughly 8 healthy donors, while naive and central memory subsets were obtained from all 30 or so donors.

Each donor gave one peripheral blood draw, about 110 mL on average, collected into heparinised tubes. A BD FACSAria II was used to sort naive, central memory, regulatory and stem cell-like memory CD4+ T cells with a panel that included CD45RO, CCR7, CD25, CD127, CD95 and CD27. A purity above 98% was achieved for all sorted populations. Right away, PBMCs were isolated by Lymphoprep density gradient centrifugation and were stained directly, with no culture step. Samples were stained and sorted in pairs, with one healthy donor and one patient per experiment, so that batch effects were minimized. The investigation overall reported the following: A moderate but significant shortening of TCRB CDR3 length was observed in type 1 diabetes patients in all four CD4+ subsets. Patients with type 1 diabetes made fewer insertions and deleted more nucleotides at VDJ recombination sites, implying thymic rearrangement abnormalities. Naive, central memory and regulatory TCRB repertoires appeared more similar among patients than among healthy donors. Because cDNA rather than genomic DNA was sequenced, highly expressing activated cells could have been over-represented, although no difference in activation and CD3 levels was found between groups. Because small numbers of individuals were included in the HLA sub-analyses, any influence of HLA type on TCRB rearrangement was left unresolved. PCR may preferentially amplify shorter templates, but because patient and control samples were amplified and corrected together, any resulting skew would affect both groups equally.

From the cysteine through the phenylalanine, the CDR3 covers 14 amino acids. Only the CDR3 DNA stays, 42 bases, in frame from base 1. Taken from the germline V gene (reference sequence), the CDR1 and CDR2 loops are LNHDA and SQIVND. The germline ends are 6 bases apart after V is trimmed by 4 bases and J by 2 bases. The entire amount of isolated RNA was reverse transcribed using the High Capacity cDNA Reverse Transcription Kit, so the sequenced TCRB transcripts were expressed ones. Naive, central memory and regulatory T cell samples underwent deep immunoSEQ sequencing, averaging around 3.7 million total reads per sample. Sorted cells were lysed in RLT buffer and RNA was extracted with DNase-treated RNeasy Micro or Mini kits, depending on cell number. Each cell subset was processed separately to prevent cross-contamination, with patient and healthy donor samples processed together. Using the immunoSEQ multiplex PCR, TCRB sequences were amplified from cDNA into 87-bp fragments spanning the CDR3 region. Sequencing of the amplicons was done on the Illumina HiSeq platform. Regarding the original processing steps: Synthetic template baselines were used to correct PCR bias computationally, reads within Hamming distance 2 were collapsed, and singletons that could not be merged were discarded. Reads were aligned against IMGT to assign V, D and J genes, CDR3 length and insertions or deletions at six rearrangement sites. Clonotype counts were normalized to sorted cell number within each subset before computing true diversity and Gini coefficients with the tcR R package. The overlap coefficient, calculated on TCRB nucleotide sequences, was used to quantify repertoire sharing. As stored in TCRdb, this immuneACCESS dataset retains in-frame rearrangements with V and J assigned. A fraction of the clones does not appear; measured against another copy, unresolved V genes explain less than half of the discrepancy, and the remainder lacks a known reason. The V and J calls and clone size are taken from that table; D and trimming were inferred from the DNA. This sample is represented by over 150,000 clones; around 13% of them were singletons. The ten largest clonotypes hold 0.62% of the sample.

The source of this sequence is a young woman in good health. The chain is made from TRBV19 and TRBJ2-6; TRBD1 is perhaps the D gene, given 6 matching bases. The sample taken for sequencing was central memory CD4+ T cells from blood. The CDR3 region has the sequence CASSKGAGANVLTF. DNA sequence: TGTGCCAGTAGTAAGGGGGCTGGGGCCAACGTCCTGACTTTC.